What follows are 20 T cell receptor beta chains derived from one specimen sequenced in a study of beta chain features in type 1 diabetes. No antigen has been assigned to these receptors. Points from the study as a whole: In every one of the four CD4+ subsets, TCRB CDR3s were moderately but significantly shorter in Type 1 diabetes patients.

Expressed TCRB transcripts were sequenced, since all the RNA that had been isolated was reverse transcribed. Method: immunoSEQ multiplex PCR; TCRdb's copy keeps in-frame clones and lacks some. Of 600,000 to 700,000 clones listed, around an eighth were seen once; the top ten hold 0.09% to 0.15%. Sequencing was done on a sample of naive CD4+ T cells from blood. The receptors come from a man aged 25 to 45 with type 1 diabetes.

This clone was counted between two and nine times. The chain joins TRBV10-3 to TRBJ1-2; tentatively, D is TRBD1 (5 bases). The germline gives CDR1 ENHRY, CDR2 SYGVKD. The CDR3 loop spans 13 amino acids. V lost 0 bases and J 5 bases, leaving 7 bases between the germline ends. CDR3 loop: CAISESTVYGYTF. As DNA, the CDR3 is TGTGCCATCAGTGAGTCGACAGTATATGGCTACACCTTC.

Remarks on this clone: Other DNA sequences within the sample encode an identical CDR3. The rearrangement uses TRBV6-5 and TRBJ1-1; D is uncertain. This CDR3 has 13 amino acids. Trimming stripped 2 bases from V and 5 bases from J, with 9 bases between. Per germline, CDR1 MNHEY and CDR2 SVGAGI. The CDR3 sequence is CASSYRDYTEAFF. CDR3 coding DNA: TGTGCCAGCAGTTACCGTGACTATACTGAAGCTTTCTTT.

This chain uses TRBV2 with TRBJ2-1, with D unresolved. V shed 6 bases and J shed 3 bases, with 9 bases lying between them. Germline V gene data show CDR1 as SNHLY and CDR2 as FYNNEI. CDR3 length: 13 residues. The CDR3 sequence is CASSIRYYNEQFF. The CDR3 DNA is TGTGCCAGCAGCATCCGGTACTACAATGAGCAGTTCTTC.

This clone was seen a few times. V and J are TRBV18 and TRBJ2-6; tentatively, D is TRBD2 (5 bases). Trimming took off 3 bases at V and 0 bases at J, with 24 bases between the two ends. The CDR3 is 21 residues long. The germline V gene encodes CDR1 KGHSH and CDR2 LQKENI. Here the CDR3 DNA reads TGTGCCAGCTCACCTTTATCAGAGGATCGGGTTACTAGCTCTGGGGCCAACGTCCTGACTTTC. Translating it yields CASSPLSEDRVTSSGANVLTF.

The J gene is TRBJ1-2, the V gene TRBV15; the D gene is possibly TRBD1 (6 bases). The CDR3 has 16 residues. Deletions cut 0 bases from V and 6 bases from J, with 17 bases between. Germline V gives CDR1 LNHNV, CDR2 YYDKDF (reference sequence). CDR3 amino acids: CATSRDLIWGQDGYTF. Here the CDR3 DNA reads TGTGCCACCAGCAGAGACCTTATCTGGGGGCAGGATGGCTACACCTTC.

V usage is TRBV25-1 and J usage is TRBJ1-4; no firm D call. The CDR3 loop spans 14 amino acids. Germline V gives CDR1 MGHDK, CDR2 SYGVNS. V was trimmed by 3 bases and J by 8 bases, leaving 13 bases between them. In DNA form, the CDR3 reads TGTGCCAGCAGTGATCAAGTAGGTCCAGAAAAACTGTTTTTT. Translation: CASSDQVGPEKLFF.

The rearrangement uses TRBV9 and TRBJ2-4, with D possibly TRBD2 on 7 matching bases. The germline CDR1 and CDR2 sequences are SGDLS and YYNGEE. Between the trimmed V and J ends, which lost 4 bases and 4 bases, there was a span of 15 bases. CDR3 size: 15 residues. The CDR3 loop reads CASSPVRGAKNIQYF. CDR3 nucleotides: TGTGCCAGCAGCCCTGTTCGGGGGGCGAAAAACATTCAGTACTTC.

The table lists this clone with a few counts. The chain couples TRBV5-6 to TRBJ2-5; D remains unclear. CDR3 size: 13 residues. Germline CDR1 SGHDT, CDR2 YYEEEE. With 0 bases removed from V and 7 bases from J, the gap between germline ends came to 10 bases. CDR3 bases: TGTGCCAGCAGCTTGGTGGTCTCCGGGACCCAGTACTTC. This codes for CASSLVVSGTQYF.

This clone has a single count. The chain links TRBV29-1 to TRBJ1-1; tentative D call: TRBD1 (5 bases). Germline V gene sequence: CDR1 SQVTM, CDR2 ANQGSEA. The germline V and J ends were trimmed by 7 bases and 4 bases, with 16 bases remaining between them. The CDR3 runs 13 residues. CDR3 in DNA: TGCAGCGGCCGGGAGCGGGGGGGCACTGAAGCTTTCTTT. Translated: CSGRERGGTEAFF.

As DNA, the CDR3 is TGTGCCAGCAGCCAAAGGTTCAGGCAAGAGACCCAGTACTTC. Translation gives CASSQRFRQETQYF. The rearrangement links TRBV28 to TRBJ2-5; D gene ambiguous. The CDR3 consists of 14 residues. The V gene's germline CDR1 is MDHEN and CDR2 SYDVKM. The V and J ends lost 6 bases and 2 bases respectively, with 13 bases between them.

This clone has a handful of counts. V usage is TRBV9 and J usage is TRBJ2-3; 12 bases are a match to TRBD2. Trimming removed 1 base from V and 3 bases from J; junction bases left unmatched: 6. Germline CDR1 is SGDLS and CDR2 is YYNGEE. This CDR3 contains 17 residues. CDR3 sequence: CASSVFASGGGTDTQYF. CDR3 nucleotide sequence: TGTGCCAGCAGCGTATTCGCTAGCGGGGGGGGTACAGATACGCAGTATTTT.

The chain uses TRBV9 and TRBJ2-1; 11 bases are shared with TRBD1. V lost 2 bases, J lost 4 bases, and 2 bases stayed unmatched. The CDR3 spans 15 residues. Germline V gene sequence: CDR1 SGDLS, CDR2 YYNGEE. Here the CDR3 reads CASSVRDRGYNEQFF. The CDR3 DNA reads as TGTGCCAGCAGCGTCCGGGACAGGGGGTACAATGAGCAGTTCTTC.

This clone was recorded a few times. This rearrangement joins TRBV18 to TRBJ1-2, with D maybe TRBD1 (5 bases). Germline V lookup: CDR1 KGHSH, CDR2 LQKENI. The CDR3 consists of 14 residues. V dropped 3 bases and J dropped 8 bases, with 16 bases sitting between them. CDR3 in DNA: TGTGCCAGCTCACCTACCGGGACCGAGAACGGCTACACCTTC. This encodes CASSPTGTENGYTF.

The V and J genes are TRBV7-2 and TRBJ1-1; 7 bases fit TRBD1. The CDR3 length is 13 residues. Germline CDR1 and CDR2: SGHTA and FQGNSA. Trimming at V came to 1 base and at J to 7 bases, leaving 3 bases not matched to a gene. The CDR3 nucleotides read TGTGCCAGCAGCTTAGTTGGGACAGATGAAGCTTTCTTT. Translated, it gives CASSLVGTDEAFF.

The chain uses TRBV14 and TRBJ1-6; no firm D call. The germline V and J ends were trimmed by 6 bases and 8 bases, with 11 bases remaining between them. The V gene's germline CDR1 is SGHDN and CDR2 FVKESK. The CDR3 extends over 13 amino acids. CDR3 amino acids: CASRLRLDSPLHF. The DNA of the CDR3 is TGTGCCAGCAGGCTGCGTCTGGATTCACCCCTCCACTTT.

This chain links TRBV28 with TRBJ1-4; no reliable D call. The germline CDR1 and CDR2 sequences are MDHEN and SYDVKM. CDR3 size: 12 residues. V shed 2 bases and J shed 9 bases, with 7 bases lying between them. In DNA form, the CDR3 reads TGTGCCAGCAGTTTAGATGGGAAAAAACTGTTTTTT. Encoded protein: CASSLDGKKLFF. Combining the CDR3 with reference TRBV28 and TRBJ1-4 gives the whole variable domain DVKVTQSSRYLVKRTGEKVFLECVQDMDHENMFWYRQDPGLGLRLIYFSYDVKMKEKGDIPEGYSVSREKKERFSLILESASTNQTSMYLCASSLDGKKLFFGSGTQLSVL.

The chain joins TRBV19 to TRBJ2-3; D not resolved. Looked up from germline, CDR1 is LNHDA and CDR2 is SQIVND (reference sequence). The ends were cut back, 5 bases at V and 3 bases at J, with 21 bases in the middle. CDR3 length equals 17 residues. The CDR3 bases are TGTGCCAGTAGTCCCCTGGAGACCCCGGCGGAAACAGATACGCAGTATTTT. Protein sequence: CASSPLETPAETDTQYF.

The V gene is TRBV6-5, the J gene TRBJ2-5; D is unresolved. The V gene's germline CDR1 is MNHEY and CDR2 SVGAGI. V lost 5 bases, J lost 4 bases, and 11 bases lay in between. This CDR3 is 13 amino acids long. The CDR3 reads CASSPRTGETQYF. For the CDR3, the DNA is TGTGCCAGCAGTCCCCGGACGGGAGAGACCCAGTACTTC.

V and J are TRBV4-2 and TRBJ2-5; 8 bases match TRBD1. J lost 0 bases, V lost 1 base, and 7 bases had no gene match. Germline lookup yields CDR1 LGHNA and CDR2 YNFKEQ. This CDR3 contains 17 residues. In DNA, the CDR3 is TGTGCCAGCAGCCAAGGATCAGGGGGCTGGTACCAAGAGACCCAGTACTTC. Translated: CASSQGSGGWYQETQYF.

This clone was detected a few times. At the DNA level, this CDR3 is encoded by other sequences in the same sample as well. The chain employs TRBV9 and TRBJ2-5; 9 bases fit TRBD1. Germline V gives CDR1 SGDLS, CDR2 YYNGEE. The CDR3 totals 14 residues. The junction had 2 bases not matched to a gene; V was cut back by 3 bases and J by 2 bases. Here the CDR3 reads CASSGGQGQETQYF. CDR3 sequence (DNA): TGTGCCAGCAGCGGGGGACAGGGACAAGAGACCCAGTACTTC.